This T cell receptor beta chain was observed in a study of blood T cell repertoires in COVID-19. Method: immunoSEQ multiplex PCR; TCRdb's copy keeps in-frame clones and lacks some. The repertoire consists of over 150,000 clones, with approximately 86% occurring once and the leading ten covering approximately 8%. The V gene lost 2 bases and the J gene lost 0 bases, with 9 bases spanning the gap. Germline assignment: CDR1 MDHEN and CDR2 SYDVKM. CDR3 length: 15 residues. The TCR comes from a woman of 80 years or more with COVID-19, enrolled during active disease. Sequenced: peripheral blood. The rearrangement links TRBV28 to TRBJ2-3; possible D gene TRBD2, 5 bases. The CDR3 DNA is TGTGCCAGCAGTTTACTAGCCCACAGCACAGATACGCAGTATTTT. This codes for CASSLLAHSTDTQYF.